This T cell receptor beta chain was profiled in a study of cytomegalovirus exposure and HLA in healthy donors (dated by TCRdb to 2016 to 2017). Context from the whole study: The 670 or so repertoires of the first cohort and the 120 validation repertoires were produced on the same platform, according to a later analysis. The aim of the study was to test whether cataloging public T cell receptors could identify signatures of past pathogen exposure. In addition to the first cohort of roughly 700 subjects, a separate validation cohort of under 150 different subjects was used. To predict cytomegalovirus infection status, the study brought together high-throughput TCR immunosequencing, statistical association of individual TCRs with disease status, and machine learning. What the study reported, not specific to this receptor: While some public TCRs were present in many individuals, most TCR sequences turned up only very rarely across donors. Subsequent analysis determined that TCRs grouped into clusters in the first cohort also showed a tendency toward co-occurrence across the roughly 130 validation repertoires, and approximately 94% of cluster scores exceeded 0. In vitro tests confirmed that a few of the cytomegalovirus-associated TCR beta chains recognize cytomegalovirus antigens. The authors suggested that the approach could potentially be extended to other disease states and immunological phenotypes. The study listed around 160 TCR beta chains as associated with cytomegalovirus. All 120 or so repertoires were used to score co-occurrence in the validation cohort in a later analysis, because that analysis had no HLA typing for the cohort. In both the original and validation cohorts, the classifier was reported to diagnose cytomegalovirus status with high specificity and sensitivity.

From its cysteine to its phenylalanine, the CDR3 spans 12 amino acids. Only CDR3 DNA remains: 36 bases, in frame from the first base. Ends trimmed: V by 4 bases, J by 6 bases; bases unmatched to a gene: 4. CDR1 and CDR2 (SQVTM, ANQGSEA) derive from the germline V gene. The method behind the library was the immunoSEQ multiplex PCR assay. Per the original workflow: A statistical classification framework was built for diagnosing cytomegalovirus status from the catalog of TCR beta chain sequences. TCRdb's version of the immuneACCESS table is confined to in-frame rearrangements and falls short of the full clone set. An unresolved V gene accounts for under half of the shortfall where checked; the remainder is of unknown origin. Clone size and the V and J calls come from that table; the DNA yielded D and trimming. For this sample there are about 64,000 clones; 92% appear just once. In total, the top ten clones hold over 1% of the sample.

Worth noting for this clone: Its antigen is not yet known. Base qualities are not provided; no much larger clone lies one nucleotide away.

Separate from the approximately 730-subject first cohort, the validation cohort of roughly 110 subjects was the group to which the donors belonged. The sequence was collected from a woman under 30 in good health and CMV-seronegative. The sample comprised PBMCs. Here the chain combines TRBV29-1 and TRBJ1-1; the junction holds 8 bases that match TRBD1. The CDR3 protein: CSVVGQGPEAFF. At the DNA level, the sequence is TGCAGCGTTGTTGGACAGGGCCCTGAAGCTTTCTTT.